These 32 T cell receptor beta chains were sequenced from one sample in a study of CD8+ T cells in alopecia areata. This sample's treatment: oral pan-JAK inhibitor, 5-10 mg twice daily. RNA extraction was followed by reverse transcription into cDNA, which acted as the sequencing template. This table comes from immunoSEQ multiplex PCR, and its TCRdb copy is limited to in-frame clones, with some not included. The sample contains about 210,000 clones, under 70% of which appear only once. The specimen comprised CD4+ T cells sorted from blood, sampled at week 44, from a patient treated with tofacitinib. These receptors all come from a human donor with alopecia areata.

The V gene is TRBV10-3, the J gene TRBJ2-1; D gene uncertain. Trimming took off 1 base at V and 9 bases at J, with 7 bases between the two ends. The CDR3 length is 12 residues. Germline loops: CDR1 ENHRY, CDR2 SYGVKD. CDR3 protein: CAISEFTGEQFF. Written as DNA, the CDR3 is TGTGCCATCAGTGAGTTTACTGGTGAGCAGTTCTTC.

This clone showed up just a few times. The gene calls are TRBV10-2 and TRBJ2-3; D ambiguous. The CDR3 spans 14 residues. Germline V lookup: CDR1 WSHSY, CDR2 SAAADI. Trimming removed 8 bases at V and 0 bases at J, with 12 bases between. CDR3 coding DNA: TGCGCCAGCCAGCTAACAGCTAGCACAGATACGCAGTATTTT. Protein product: CASQLTASTDTQYF.

V gene TRBV29-1 combines with J gene TRBJ2-7; D uncertain. V gave up 7 bases and J gave up 3 bases, with 10 bases separating them. Germline lookup yields CDR1 SQVTM and CDR2 ANQGSEA. The CDR3 totals 11 residues. DNA for the CDR3: TGCAGCGGCGGTGGGGACTACGAGCAGTACTTC. It specifies CSGGGDYEQYF.

The chain carries TRBV19 and TRBJ1-1; tentative D call: TRBD1 (5 bases). The germline gives CDR1 LNHDA, CDR2 SQIVND (reference sequence). The V end was cut by 1 base, the J end by 11 bases, with 17 bases between. The CDR3 has 14 residues. CDR3 nucleotide sequence: TGTGCCAGTAGTATAGCCGGAACACAGGAGTCGGCTTTCTTT. Protein: CASSIAGTQESAFF.

The rearrangement links TRBV19 to TRBJ2-7; TRBD1 might be the D (6 bases). Looked up from germline, CDR1 is LNHDA and CDR2 is SQIVND (reference sequence). CDR3 length equals 14 residues. Trimming cost V 6 bases and J 2 bases, with 14 bases left between them. Written as DNA, the CDR3 is TGTGCCAGTAGCACTCACAGGGAGCCCTACGAGCAGTACTTC. It yields the protein CASSTHREPYEQYF.

The chain is built from TRBV30 and TRBJ2-7; a weak D match, TRBD2 (6 bases). There are 12 residues in the CDR3. V was shortened by 3 bases and J by 5 bases, with 11 bases between the two germline ends. Germline V CDR1 and CDR2: GTSNPN, SVGIG (reference sequence). The CDR3 DNA reads TGTGCCTGGAGCAGACTAGTTGACGAGCAGTACTTC. Its translation: CAWSRLVDEQYF.

The chain couples TRBV27 to TRBJ2-3, with 13 bases that match TRBD2. This CDR3 is built from 17 residues. Germline CDR1 is MNHEY and CDR2 is SMNVEV (reference sequence). V trimming: 1 base; J trimming: 4 bases; junction bases outside the gene matches: 5. CDR3 nucleotides: TGTGCCAGCAGTTTATACGCCGGGACTAGCGGGGCAGATACGCAGTATTTT. Its translation is CASSLYAGTSGADTQYF.

The V and J genes are TRBV30 and TRBJ2-5; tentative D call: TRBD1 (5 bases). In germline, CDR1 is GTSNPN, CDR2 SVGIG (reference sequence). Trimming pared 0 bases from V and 5 bases from J, leaving 16 bases between. The length of the CDR3 is 15 residues. CDR3 DNA: TGTGCCTGGAGTGTACTTGCCAGGGCTATGGAGACCCAGTACTTC. It is translated as CAWSVLARAMETQYF.

The chain combines TRBV9 with TRBJ2-3; D gene uncertain. CDR3 length: 14 residues. Per the germline V gene, CDR1 is SGDLS and CDR2 is YYNGEE. V shed 0 bases and J shed 0 bases, with 5 bases lying between them. CDR3 coding DNA: TGTGCCAGCAGCGTAGATACTAGCACAGATACGCAGTATTTT. This codes for CASSVDTSTDTQYF.

The V and J genes are TRBV7-2 and TRBJ1-1; no clear D. The ends were cut back, 5 bases at V and 1 base at J, with 11 bases in the middle. The CDR3 length is 14 residues. CDR1 and CDR2 (germline): SGHTA, FQGNSA. For the CDR3, the DNA is TGTGCCAGCAGCCCAGATTTGGGGAACACTGAAGCTTTCTTT. It yields the protein CASSPDLGNTEAFF.

The chain employs TRBV28 and TRBJ2-1; D remains unclear. The CDR3 runs 12 residues. CDR1 is MDHEN, CDR2 SYDVKM, per germline. Trimming took 3 bases from V and 8 from J, leaving 8 bases between them. The CDR3 sequence: CASSFSQDEQFF. The CDR3 nucleotides are TGTGCCAGCAGTTTCTCTCAGGATGAGCAGTTCTTC.

The V and J genes are TRBV9 and TRBJ2-2; D call uncertain. The germline CDR1 and CDR2 sequences are SGDLS and YYNGEE. Deletions cut 5 bases from V and 1 base from J, with 3 bases between. The CDR3 loop spans 12 amino acids. The CDR3, as DNA: TGTGCCAGCAGAGGGAACACCGGGGAGCTGTTTTTT. Translated: CASRGNTGELFF.

The gene calls are TRBV27 and TRBJ1-2; D gene unclear. The CDR3 has 13 residues. The V end lost 3 bases, the J end lost 6 bases, and 11 bases lay between the germline ends. CDR1 is MNHEY and CDR2 is SMNVEV in the germline V gene (reference sequence). The CDR3 DNA reads TGTGCCAGCAGTTTGAAAGGGTTCAATGGCTACACCTTC. It yields the protein CASSLKGFNGYTF.

This clone was detected a few times. The J gene is TRBJ1-5, the V gene TRBV7-2; TRBD1 matches 7 bases. The germline V gene has CDR1 SGHTA and CDR2 FQGNSA. This CDR3 comprises 16 residues. Trimming took 5 bases from V and 3 from J; bases not matched to a gene: 10. CDR3 residues: CASSHRGTGVNQPQHF. The CDR3 DNA is TGTGCCAGCAGCCACAGGGGCACAGGGGTCAATCAGCCCCAGCATTTT. Using reference TRBV7-2 and TRBJ1-5 for the parts outside the CDR3, the full variable domain is GAGVSQSPSNKVTEKGKDVELRCDPISGHTALYWYRQSLGQGLEFLIYFQGNSAPDKSGLPSDRFSAERTGGSVSTLTIQRTQQEDSAVYLCASSHRGTGVNQPQHFGDGTRLSIL.

CDR3 protein: CSAGGAGTVQTQYF. CDR3 nucleotide sequence: TGCAGCGCGGGAGGGGCAGGGACAGTGCAGACCCAGTACTTC. The chain carries TRBV29-1 and TRBJ2-5, with a weak D call TRBD2 (8 bases). With 7 bases removed from V and 6 bases from J, the gap between germline ends came to 21 bases. The CDR3 has 14 amino acids. Germline lookup yields CDR1 SQVTM and CDR2 ANQGSEA.

The V call is TRBV7-9, the J call TRBJ2-2, with D perhaps given as TRBD1 or TRBD2 (5 bases each). Germline CDR1 reads SEHNR; CDR2 reads FQNEAQ (reference sequence). V was shortened by 6 bases and J by 1 base, with 15 bases between the two germline ends. This CDR3 spans 16 amino acids. The CDR3 spells CASRVPGPKNTGELFF. Written as DNA, the CDR3 is TGTGCCAGCAGGGTTCCGGGACCCAAGAACACCGGGGAGCTGTTTTTT.

The V gene is TRBV30, the J gene TRBJ1-2; D call uncertain. Germline V CDR1 and CDR2: GTSNPN, SVGIG (reference sequence). V dropped 4 bases and J dropped 2 bases, with 11 bases sitting between them. The CDR3 consists of 13 residues. DNA for the CDR3: TGTGCCTGGACGTCCAGCCACAACTATGGCTACACCTTC. As protein: CAWTSSHNYGYTF.

This chain joins TRBV30 and TRBJ1-4, with D perhaps TRBD1 (6 bases). In germline, CDR1 is GTSNPN, CDR2 SVGIG (reference sequence). With 8 bases removed from V and 4 bases from J, the gap between germline ends came to 14 bases. CDR3 length: 13 amino acids. Here the CDR3 reads CATTGAVNEKLFF. The CDR3 DNA follows: TGTGCCACAACGGGGGCAGTTAATGAAAAACTGTTTTTT.

This chain uses TRBV2 with TRBJ2-3; D is ambiguous. CDR3 length: 12 amino acids. Trimming left V 5 bases short and J 2 bases short, with 5 bases between. Germline values: CDR1 SNHLY, CDR2 FYNNEI. The CDR3 spells CASSISTDTQYF. In nucleotides, the CDR3 is TGTGCCAGCAGTATATCCACAGATACGCAGTATTTT. Complete variable domain (other parts from reference TRBV2 and TRBJ2-3): EPEVTQTPSHQVTQMGQEVILRCVPISNHLYFYWYRQILGQKVEFLVSFYNNEISEKSEIFDDQFSVERPDGSNFTLKIRSTKLEDSAMYFCASSISTDTQYFGPGTRLTVL.

The chain is built from TRBV2 and TRBJ2-3; the match to TRBD2 covers 7 bases. Germline assignment: CDR1 SNHLY and CDR2 FYNNEI. The CDR3 has 14 residues. The V gene end was trimmed by 6 bases and the J gene end by 6 bases; junction bases not matched to a gene: 9. DNA for the CDR3: TGTGCCAGCAGACGGAGCAGGGAGGGGGATACGCAGTATTTT. Translation gives CASRRSREGDTQYF.

Only a few counts were recorded for this clone. The chain recombines TRBV7-2 with TRBJ2-2; TRBD1 might be the D (6 bases). The CDR3 has 14 residues. Germline CDR1 reads SGHTA; CDR2 reads FQGNSA. V was shortened by 6 bases and J by 1 base, with 9 bases between the two germline ends. The CDR3 DNA reads as TGTGCCAGCAGACGGGGACAGAACACCGGGGAGCTGTTTTTT. Protein: CASRRGQNTGELFF. Complete variable domain (other parts from reference TRBV7-2 and TRBJ2-2): GAGVSQSPSNKVTEKGKDVELRCDPISGHTALYWYRQSLGQGLEFLIYFQGNSAPDKSGLPSDRFSAERTGGSVSTLTIQRTQQEDSAVYLCASRRGQNTGELFFGEGSRLTVL.

The gene calls are TRBV4-3 and TRBJ2-1; 11 bases are a match to TRBD2. CDR3 length: 16 amino acids. V lost 0 bases to trimming and J lost 11 bases; unmatched junction nucleotides: 9. The germline gives CDR1 LGHNA, CDR2 YSLEER. For the CDR3, the DNA is TGCGCCAGCAGCCAAGATGGGACTAGCGGAACTAAGAAGCAGTTCTTC. Its translation: CASSQDGTSGTKKQFF.

In this sample, this clone turned up a few times. The CDR3 protein is CATSREAAGASYNEQFF. CDR3 DNA: TGTGCCACCAGCAGAGAAGCCGCGGGTGCCTCCTACAATGAGCAGTTCTTC. This rearrangement joins TRBV15 to TRBJ2-1; D possibly corresponds to TRBD2 (5 bases). CDR1 and CDR2 (germline): LNHNV, YYDKDF (reference sequence). The germline V and J ends were trimmed by 0 bases and 0 bases, with 12 bases remaining between them. The CDR3 extends over 17 amino acids. The full variable domain, with the rest looked up from reference TRBV15 and TRBJ2-1, is DAMVIQNPRYQVTQFGKPVTLSCSQTLNHNVMYWYQQKSSQAPKLLFHYYDKDFNNEADTPDNFQSRRPNTSFCFLDIRSPGLGDTAMYLCATSREAAGASYNEQFFGPGTRLTVL.

The chain joins TRBV6-1 to TRBJ2-7, with D perhaps given as TRBD1 or TRBD2 (5 bases each). This CDR3 has 15 residues. Germline lookup yields CDR1 MNHNS and CDR2 SASEGT. V shed 8 bases and J shed 0 bases, with 17 bases lying between them. The chain's CDR3 is CASLSWGITSYEQYF. CDR3 DNA sequence: TGTGCCAGCCTCAGTTGGGGGATTACCTCCTACGAGCAGTACTTC.

This clone was seen more than once but under ten times. The CDR3 coding sequence is TGTGCCAGCAGCGTTTTCTCAGATACGCAGTATTTT. Protein sequence: CASSVFSDTQYF. The gene calls are TRBV9 and TRBJ2-3; D not resolved. The ends were cut back, 2 bases at V and 4 bases at J, with 5 bases in the middle. Germline V gene data show CDR1 as SGDLS and CDR2 as YYNGEE. The length of the CDR3 is 12 residues.

The chain carries TRBV7-3 and TRBJ2-3; no clear D gene. Germline V CDR1 and CDR2: SGHTA, FQGTGA. CDR3 length equals 15 residues. Deletions cut 7 bases from V and 0 bases from J, with 14 bases between. CDR3 sequence (DNA): TGTGCCAGCACCGCCGTGGGATCTAGCACAGATACGCAGTATTTT. Translated, it gives CASTAVGSSTDTQYF. Drawing the rest from reference TRBV7-3 and TRBJ2-3, the complete variable domain is GAGVSQTPSNKVTEKGKYVELRCDPISGHTALYWYRQSLGQGPEFLIYFQGTGAADDSGLPNDRFFAVRPEGSVSTLKIQRTERGDSAVYLCASTAVGSSTDTQYFGPGTRLTVL.

The V call is TRBV11-3, the J call TRBJ2-5; tentative D call: TRBD1 (6 bases). The J call is doubtful: the DNA matches TRBJ2-7 better. Germline lookup yields CDR1 SGHNT and CDR2 YENEEA. The CDR3 has 15 residues. In nucleotides, the CDR3 is TGTGCCAGCAGCCACCCCACAGGGCGTACCTACGAGCAGTACTTC. It encodes CASSHPTGRTYEQYF.

This sequence joins TRBV15 and TRBJ2-5, with TRBD1 matching 9 bases. The CDR3 has 14 amino acids. After removal of 3 bases from V and 2 bases from J, the junction contained 1 base not matched to a gene. Germline V lookup: CDR1 LNHNV, CDR2 YYDKDF (reference sequence). DNA of the CDR3: TGTGCCACCAGCAGGGACAGGGGACAAGAGACCCAGTACTTC. Translating it yields CATSRDRGQETQYF. Full variable domain (rest looked up from reference TRBV15 and TRBJ2-5): DAMVIQNPRYQVTQFGKPVTLSCSQTLNHNVMYWYQQKSSQAPKLLFHYYDKDFNNEADTPDNFQSRRPNTSFCFLDIRSPGLGDTAMYLCATSRDRGQETQYFGPGTRLLVL.

V gene TRBV30 combines with J gene TRBJ1-5; possible D gene TRBD1, 6 bases. The CDR3 contains 14 residues. From germline, CDR1 is GTSNPN and CDR2 SVGIG (reference sequence). Trimming removed 2 bases at V and 9 bases at J, with 17 bases between. The CDR3 sequence is CAWSPRGGGWPQHF. The CDR3 nucleotides read TGTGCCTGGAGTCCCAGGGGTGGGGGTTGGCCCCAGCATTTT.

This chain connects TRBV2 to TRBJ1-6; a possible D gene is TRBD1 (5 bases). The CDR3 length is 15 residues. The V end lost 3 bases, the J end lost 7 bases, and 13 bases lay between the germline ends. Germline assignment: CDR1 SNHLY and CDR2 FYNNEI. The CDR3 here is CASSDQGRLNSPLHF. Here the CDR3 DNA reads TGTGCCAGCAGTGACCAGGGAAGGCTAAATTCACCCCTCCACTTT.

Note on this clone: Other DNA sequences in the sample encode the same CDR3. The chain is built from TRBV9 and TRBJ2-3; TRBD2 is a possible D gene (6 bases). Looked up from germline, CDR1 is SGDLS and CDR2 is YYNGEE. V was cut by 0 bases and J by 0 bases, with 8 bases left in between. The CDR3 is 15 amino acids. The CDR3 loop is CASSVAGTSTDTQYF. The CDR3 DNA reads TGTGCCAGCAGCGTAGCGGGGACTAGCACAGATACGCAGTATTTT. The complete variable domain, with remaining parts taken from reference TRBV9 and TRBJ2-3, reads DSGVTQTPKHLITATGQRVTLRCSPRSGDLSVYWYQQSLDQGLQFLIQYYNGEERAKGNILERFSAQQFPDLHSELNLSSLELGDSALYFCASSVAGTSTDTQYFGPGTRLTVL.

The chain employs TRBV9 and TRBJ1-1, with a possible D match to TRBD1 (6 bases). Germline V gene data show CDR1 as SGDLS and CDR2 as YYNGEE. The CDR3 is 13 residues long. Trimming took 6 bases from V and 10 from J, leaving 19 bases between them. This chain's CDR3 is CASTPAPGARAFF. CDR3 DNA sequence: TGTGCCAGCACCCCTGCCCCAGGGGCGCGAGCTTTCTTT.